One sample yielded the 17 T cell receptor beta chains listed below, sequenced in a study of T cell responses to AZD1222 COVID-19 vaccine. Generated by immunoSEQ multiplex PCR, the TCRdb table keeps only in-frame clones and is missing some. The sample has tens of thousands of clones; about 88% are singletons. Sample: peripheral blood, taken 28 days after the second dose of the MenACWY control vaccine. Receptors originate from an adult who received the MenACWY meningococcal vaccine as a control.

This clone showed up just once. The chain is built from TRBV6-5 and TRBJ1-6; D ambiguous. The germline V gene encodes CDR1 MNHEY and CDR2 SVGAGI. This CDR3 spans 15 amino acids. V lost 8 bases and J 0 bases, leaving 11 bases between the germline ends. CDR3 in amino acids: CASAPMGSYNSPLHF. In DNA, the CDR3 is TGTGCCAGCGCCCCCATGGGCTCCTATAATTCACCCCTCCACTTT.

In this sample, this clone turned up once. V and J are TRBV7-2 and TRBJ2-1; 7 positions match TRBD2. The CDR3 is 14 residues long. Germline CDR1 reads SGHTA; CDR2 reads FQGNSA. The ends lost 10 bases at V and 5 bases at J; junction bases unmatched: 11. The CDR3, as DNA: TGTGCCACTAATGGGGGGGGTAGTGACAATGAGCAGTTCTTC. Its protein product is CATNGGGSDNEQFF.

The DNA for the CDR3 is TGTGCAAGTCGCCAACCATCCCGGGACAGAACCTACGAGCAGTACTTC. Translated: CASRQPSRDRTYEQYF. J is TRBJ2-7 and V is TRBV12-2; the table calls TRBD1, which could not be checked here. TRBV12-2 is a known pseudogene. The CDR3 totals 16 residues.

This rearrangement joins TRBV2 to TRBJ1-1; D is unclear. The CDR3 totals 13 residues. CDR1 SNHLY and CDR2 FYNNEI come from the germline V gene. The V end was cut by 9 bases, the J end by 2 bases, with 13 bases between. CDR3 sequence: CASGLMGNTEAFF. DNA for the CDR3: TGTGCCAGTGGCCTAATGGGAAACACTGAAGCTTTCTTT.

The V call is TRBV9, the J call TRBJ2-2, with D tentatively TRBD1 (5 bases). Trimming cost V 0 bases and J 6 bases, with 9 bases left between them. Germline values: CDR1 SGDLS, CDR2 YYNGEE. This CDR3 is 14 amino acids long. The CDR3 DNA reads TGTGCCAGCAGCGTAGCAGGGAATCCCGGGGAGCTGTTTTTT. It encodes CASSVAGNPGELFF.

This chain links TRBV12-3 or TRBV12-4 with TRBJ2-2, with D possibly called TRBD1 or TRBD2 (5 bases each). V lost 4 bases and J lost 4, with 7 bases in between. This CDR3 is built from 13 residues. CDR3 residues: CASSWDPTGELFF. The CDR3, as DNA: TGTGCCAGCAGTTGGGACCCCACCGGGGAGCTGTTTTTT.

This sequence joins TRBV13 and TRBJ2-2; D unresolved. Looked up from germline, CDR1 is PRHDT and CDR2 is FYEKMQ (reference sequence). Trimming took 2 bases from V and 6 from J, leaving 16 bases between them. The CDR3 loop spans 16 amino acids. CDR3 bases: TGTGCCAGCAGCTTACGGCTTCTAGAATGGCCCGGGGAGCTGTTTTTT. This sequence encodes CASSLRLLEWPGELFF.

The chain recombines TRBV6-5 with TRBJ1-2; TRBD1 agrees at 7 bases. V shed 2 bases, J shed 6 bases, and the junction held 9 bases outside the gene matches. The CDR3 has 15 residues. CDR1 and CDR2 (germline): MNHEY, SVGAGI. CDR3 in DNA: TGTGCCAGCAGTTACCCGGAGACAGGGAGGGATGGCTACACCTTC. The encoded protein is CASSYPETGRDGYTF.

This chain uses TRBV9 with TRBJ1-3, with D maybe TRBD1 (5 bases). The CDR3 length is 16 residues. CDR1 SGDLS and CDR2 YYNGEE come from the germline V gene. V lost 3 bases, J lost 4 bases, and 17 bases lay in between. In nucleotides, the CDR3 is TGTGCCAGCAGCGCCCTTAGGACACTTAAAGGAAACACCATATATTTT. This translates into CASSALRTLKGNTIYF.

As concerns this clone: At one of its ends the junction is not consistent with the germline gene, which may arise from a read error. The genes are TRBV28 and TRBJ1-4, with TRBD1 identical over 9 bases. Per germline, CDR1 MDHEN and CDR2 SYDVKM. The CDR3 loop spans 15 amino acids. The CDR3 DNA sequence: TGTGCTAGCAGTTTTCCCGGGACAGGGCATGAAAAACTGTTTTTT. Protein: CASSFPGTGHEKLFF.

J is TRBJ2-5 and V is TRBV28; 7 bases align to TRBD2. The CDR3 totals 15 residues. V was pared by 4 bases and J by 5 bases, with 10 bases of the junction left unmatched. Looked up from germline, CDR1 is MDHEN and CDR2 is SYDVKM. This CDR3 is CASSSLGQGGETQYF. The CDR3 DNA follows: TGTGCCAGCAGTTCCCTTGGTCAGGGAGGGGAGACCCAGTACTTC.

The chain is built from TRBV28 and TRBJ1-4; D possibly corresponds to TRBD1 (6 bases). The CDR3 has 15 amino acids. Trimming left V 7 bases short and J 7 bases short, with 19 bases between. The germline gives CDR1 MDHEN, CDR2 SYDVKM. For the CDR3, the DNA is TGTGCCAGCACCTCCCCGGGGGCCTGGGGTGAAAAACTGTTTTTT. Translating it yields CASTSPGAWGEKLFF.

The chain uses TRBV5-1 and TRBJ1-4; TRBD1 might be the D (5 bases). Trimming pared 2 bases from V and 3 bases from J, leaving 8 bases between. Germline V gene data show CDR1 as SGHRS and CDR2 as YFSETQ. The CDR3 consists of 14 residues. CDR3 bases: TGCGCCAGCAGCTTCCAGGGACCTAATGAAAAACTGTTTTTT. This translates into CASSFQGPNEKLFF.

The V and J genes are TRBV6-5 and TRBJ1-5, with TRBD1 as a possible D gene (6 bases). CDR1 MNHEY and CDR2 SVGAGI come from the germline V gene. The V gene lost 4 bases and the J gene lost 2 bases, with 12 bases spanning the gap. The CDR3 extends over 15 amino acids. The DNA of the CDR3 is TGTGCCAGCAGTTCTAGGGAGGGGGGCAATCAGCCCCAGCATTTT. Protein: CASSSREGGNQPQHF.

The sample holds one count of this clone. The V and J genes are TRBV18 and TRBJ2-5; 7 bases are shared with TRBD2. V lost 6 bases and J lost 1; bases outside the gene matches: 8. This CDR3 has 15 amino acids. Germline V gene data show CDR1 as KGHSH and CDR2 as LQKENI. The CDR3 DNA reads TGTGCCAGCTCTCTACAGCGGGAAGGCCAAGAGACCCAGTACTTC. Its translation is CASSLQREGQETQYF.

The CDR3 DNA sequence: TGTGCCAGCAGCGGGACAGCGGGGACAGATACGCAGTATTTT. This translates into CASSGTAGTDTQYF. This chain joins TRBV7-2 and TRBJ2-3; possibly TRBD1 or TRBD2 for D (7 bases each). V shed 5 bases and J shed 3 bases, with 12 bases lying between them. The germline V gene has CDR1 SGHTA and CDR2 FQGNSA. CDR3 size: 14 residues.

The chain carries TRBV19 and TRBJ2-2; D gene unclear. This CDR3 is 14 amino acids long. The germline V and J ends were trimmed by 4 bases and 0 bases, with 6 bases remaining between them. CDR1 is LNHDA and CDR2 is SQIVND in the germline V gene (reference sequence). The DNA of the CDR3 is TGTGCCAGTAGTACTCAGACGAACACCGGGGAGCTGTTTTTT. It is translated as CASSTQTNTGELFF.